This TCR beta chain is from a study of cytomegalovirus exposure and HLA in healthy donors. Concerning this clone: Its antigen remains unknown.

It was with 60 Vbeta and 13 Jbeta primers that the PCR ran. Libraries were prepared by immunoSEQ multiplex PCR; TCRdb keeps only in-frame clonotypes and omits some of them. This repertoire includes about 35,000 clones. Whole-study findings and limits: Clonal expansion, a later analysis showed, was greater in HLA-associated TCR beta chains than in equally common others. It was only CMV serostatus that was available as immune exposure information.

There are 15 residues in the CDR3. Germline CDR1 reads WSHSY; CDR2 reads SAAADI. V shed 8 bases and J 5 bases; nucleotides not matched to a gene: 9. Donors showed nominal health when sampled, although they likely had unrecorded immune exposures. This sequence originates from a woman in her 40s in good health and CMV-seropositive. The sample comprised PBMCs. The chain recombines TRBV10-2 with TRBJ2-7, with TRBD2 matching over 13 bases. The CDR3 DNA reads as TGCGCCAGCGTAGGGGGGACTAGCGGGACCCACGAGCAGTACTTC. It specifies CASVGGTSGTHEQYF.